One sample yielded the 10 T cell receptor beta chains listed below, sequenced in a study of vaccination and CD4 T cells after COVID-19. Cultured CD4+ T cell DNA underwent sequencing with the Oncomine TCR Beta short-read assay. A single record per CDR3 protein comes from TCRdb applying MiXCR to the PCR reads. The sample lists some 11,000 distinct CDR3 sequences, about 26% occurring once. Treatment noted: roughly ten-day PBMC culture with coronavirus spike peptide pools or control peptides (ViraFEST assay). Which antigens these TCRs recognize remains unknown. Sample: CD4+ T cells from blood, cultured in vitro, taken after SARS-CoV-2 vaccination. These receptors were obtained from a human donor who had recovered from COVID-19.

The chain recombines TRBV24-1 with TRBJ2-1; 7 nucleotides agree with TRBD1. CDR1 and CDR2 (germline): KGHDR, SFDVKD. The CDR3 runs 17 residues. After removal of 2 bases from V and 1 base from J, the junction contained 7 bases not matched to a gene. The CDR3 nucleotides are TGTGCCACCAGTGATTCGGCAGGGGGTAGTTCCTACAATGAGCAGTTCTTC. Translated: CATSDSAGGSSYNEQFF.

By its share, this clonotype is medium-sized. The chain uses TRBV20-1 and TRBJ2-5; TRBD2 might be the D (6 bases). There are 14 residues in the CDR3. V was pared by 3 bases and J by 1 base, with 12 bases between. Germline assignment: CDR1 DFQATT and CDR2 SNEGSKA (reference sequence). The CDR3, as DNA: TGCAGTGCTAGTGAACGCGGGGTCCAAGAGACCCAGTACTTC. Its translation: CSASERGVQETQYF.

The chain employs TRBV10-3 and TRBJ2-7; 9 bases are shared with TRBD1. V trimming: 3 bases; J trimming: 5 bases; junction bases outside the gene matches: 8. The CDR3 extends over 15 amino acids. Germline lookup yields CDR1 ENHRY and CDR2 SYGVKD. The CDR3 is CAISETGGAGNEQYF. In nucleotides, the CDR3 is TGTGCCATCAGTGAAACAGGGGGCGCGGGGAACGAGCAGTACTTC.

The chain combines TRBV4-1 with TRBJ1-1; TRBD1 matches at 8 bases. Per the germline V gene, CDR1 is MGHRA and CDR2 is YSYEKL. This CDR3 is built from 16 residues. J lost 4 bases, V lost 1 base, and 8 bases had no gene match. This CDR3 is CASSQGQGAYGTEAFF. In nucleotides, the CDR3 is TGCGCCAGCAGCCAAGGCCAGGGGGCATACGGCACTGAAGCTTTCTTT.

The V and J genes are TRBV23-1 and TRBJ2-1, with 9 bases lining up with TRBD1. Being an ORF, TRBV23-1 has a function that is uncertain. The CDR3 sequence is 15 residues long. Unmatched junction bases numbered 4, after V lost 4 bases and J lost 3 bases. CDR3 sequence reads: CASSPQGAGYNEQFF. In nucleotides, the CDR3 is TGCGCCAGCAGTCCACAGGGGGCTGGCTACAATGAGCAGTTCTTC.

The chain links TRBV19 to TRBJ1-5; 8 nucleotides line up with TRBD1. The V and J ends lost 1 base and 3 bases, in that order; junction bases with no gene match: 5. The CDR3 has 16 amino acids. The germline V gene encodes CDR1 LNHDA and CDR2 SQIVND (reference sequence). The CDR3 DNA reads as TGTGCCAGTAGTATAGTGGGGACAGGATTCAATCAGCCCCAGCATTTT. Translation: CASSIVGTGFNQPQHF.

Sample share makes this clonotype medium-sized. The chain couples TRBV19 to TRBJ2-7; 11 bases line up with TRBD1. V lost 5 bases and J lost 5; bases outside the gene matches: 11. Looked up from germline, CDR1 is LNHDA and CDR2 is SQIVND (reference sequence). CDR3 size: 16 residues. The DNA of the CDR3 is TGTGCCAGTAGTCCGGAGGACAGGGGGCTGGTCGACGAGCAGTACTTC. It specifies CASSPEDRGLVDEQYF.

In its sample, this clonotype was seen a few times. The chain recombines TRBV28 with TRBJ1-1; D possibly corresponds to TRBD1 (5 bases). Trimming shortened V by 2 bases and J by 0 bases, and 10 bases separated the two germline ends. The CDR3 runs to 15 residues. Germline CDR1 is MDHEN and CDR2 is SYDVKM. The CDR3 here is CASSLTGLMNTEAFF. For the CDR3, the DNA is TGTGCCAGCAGTTTAACGGGGCTAATGAACACTGAAGCTTTCTTT.

There are a few counts of this clonotype. The V gene is TRBV20-1, the J gene TRBJ1-5; D is perhaps TRBD1 (5 bases). Germline V lookup: CDR1 DFQATT, CDR2 SNEGSKA (reference sequence). The V and J ends lost 6 bases and 4 bases respectively, with 16 bases between them. The CDR3 has 14 residues. CDR3 bases: TGCAGTGCCACCCAGCAGGGTCTTAATCAGCCCCAGCATTTT. Encoded protein: CSATQQGLNQPQHF.

This clonotype is medium-sized. The chain is built from TRBV20-1 and TRBJ2-5, with 9 nucleotides matching TRBD1. This CDR3 comprises 15 residues. After removal of 8 bases from V and 0 bases from J, the junction contained 10 bases not matched to a gene. Germline assignment: CDR1 DFQATT and CDR2 SNEGSKA (reference sequence). The chain's CDR3 is CSPYAGTGNQETQYF. The DNA of the CDR3 is TGCAGTCCCTATGCGGGGACAGGGAACCAAGAGACCCAGTACTTC.